The 26 T cell receptor beta chains below all came from one sample that was sequenced in a study of cytomegalovirus exposure and HLA in healthy donors. The primer mix had 60 Vbeta and 13 Jbeta primers. Only in-frame clones appear in the TCRdb table, and some are missing; sequencing was by immunoSEQ multiplex PCR. This sample has some 130,000 clones, with 65% to 80% found just once. The sample comprised PBMCs. These receptors originate from a woman in her forties in good health and CMV-seronegative.

This clone is a singleton in its sample. The chain has TRBV19 and TRBJ2-7; TRBD1 might be the D (6 bases). Trimming stripped 5 bases from V and 0 bases from J, with 17 bases between. The germline V gene has CDR1 LNHDA and CDR2 SQIVND (reference sequence). This CDR3 region has 16 residues. CDR3 DNA: TGTGCCAGTAGTGTGACAGGTCAACAGGCCTCCTACGAGCAGTACTTC. Its protein product is CASSVTGQQASYEQYF.

This chain joins TRBV7-9 and TRBJ2-1; the match to TRBD2 covers 9 bases. This CDR3 contains 19 residues. With V trimmed by 2 bases and J by 0 bases, 11 bases remained unmatched. Germline V lookup: CDR1 SEHNR, CDR2 FQNEAQ (reference sequence). The CDR3 nucleotides read TGTGCCAGCAGCTTATTCGGGCTAGCGGGGACGGCCTCCTACAATGAGCAGTTCTTC. Its protein product is CASSLFGLAGTASYNEQFF. Drawing the rest from reference TRBV7-9 and TRBJ2-1, the complete variable domain is DTGVSQNPRHKITKRGQNVTFRCDPISEHNRLYWYRQTLGQGPEFLTYFQNEAQLEKSRLLSDRFSAERPKGSFSTLEIQRTEQGDSAMYLCASSLFGLAGTASYNEQFFGPGTRLTVL.

This chain connects TRBV2 to TRBJ2-5, with 9 bases matching TRBD2. Germline assignment: CDR1 SNHLY and CDR2 FYNNEI. The CDR3 consists of 15 residues. J lost 5 bases, V lost 4 bases, and 8 bases had no gene match. CDR3 bases: TGTGCCAGCAGTGCGGGCGGGGGGGCCTCGGAGACCCAGTACTTC. Encoded protein: CASSAGGGASETQYF.

CDR3 sequence reads: CASSPREGLFGETQYF. The CDR3 DNA is TGTGCCAGCAGCCCGCGGGAGGGACTTTTTGGGGAGACCCAGTACTTC. The rearrangement joins TRBV9 to TRBJ2-5; 9 bases align to TRBD2. Germline V gene data show CDR1 as SGDLS and CDR2 as YYNGEE. The V and J ends lost 4 bases and 5 bases, in that order; junction bases with no gene match: 12. CDR3 length: 16 residues.

The chain has TRBV28 and TRBJ2-1; TRBD2 is a possible D gene (7 bases). This CDR3 is built from 14 residues. The V gene's germline CDR1 is MDHEN and CDR2 SYDVKM. Trimming cost V 10 bases and J 7 bases, with 20 bases left between them. This chain's CDR3 is CAIQKGGGENEQFF. In nucleotides, the CDR3 is TGTGCCATCCAAAAGGGGGGGGGCGAGAATGAGCAGTTCTTC.

The V gene is TRBV29-1, the J gene TRBJ2-3, with TRBD2 matching over 8 bases. Per germline, CDR1 SQVTM and CDR2 ANQGSEA. CDR3 length: 13 residues. V lost 7 bases, J lost 6 bases, and 9 bases stayed unmatched. The CDR3 region has the DNA TGCAGCGCAGAGCGGGGGAGGTCCGATACGCAGTATTTT. This translates into CSAERGRSDTQYF.

CDR3 nucleotides: TGTGCCAGCAGCCGGGGTGGCACCCAGTACTTC. Amino acid sequence: CASSRGGTQYF. The rearrangement links TRBV11-2 to TRBJ2-5; possibly TRBD2 for D (5 bases). The V gene's germline CDR1 is SGHAT and CDR2 FQNNGV. V was shortened by 5 bases and J by 8 bases, with 9 bases between the two germline ends. The CDR3 is 11 amino acids.

About this clone itself: The same CDR3 can be traced to other DNA sequences in this sample. This chain connects TRBV18 to TRBJ2-2, with 7 nucleotides matching TRBD2. The CDR3 extends over 14 amino acids. The V gene's germline CDR1 is KGHSH and CDR2 LQKENI. Trimming at V came to 6 bases and at J to 4 bases, leaving 5 bases not matched to a gene. CDR3 nucleotides: TGTGCCAGCTCGCCCGGGACTACCACCGGGGAGCTGTTTTTT. Amino acid sequence: CASSPGTTTGELFF. Filled out from reference TRBV18 and TRBJ2-2, the complete variable domain reads NAGVMQNPRHLVRRRGQEARLRCSPMKGHSHVYWYRQLPEEGLKFMVYLQKENIIDESGMPKERFSAEFPKEGPSILRIQQVVRGDSAAYFCASSPGTTTGELFFGEGSRLTVL.

The chain links TRBV19 to TRBJ1-1; D may be TRBD1 (5 bases). Per the germline V gene, CDR1 is LNHDA and CDR2 is SQIVND (reference sequence). This CDR3 contains 13 residues. Trimming pared 6 bases from V and 1 base from J, leaving 9 bases between. The CDR3, as DNA: TGTGCCAGTAGACTACAGGAGAACACTGAAGCTTTCTTT. It encodes CASRLQENTEAFF.

The CDR3 DNA follows: TGCGCCAGCAGCCAAGATGGAGGGTTCGAGCAGTACTTC. It yields the protein CASSQDGGFEQYF. J is TRBJ2-7 and V is TRBV4-1; possibly TRBD2 for D (6 bases). The V gene lost 0 bases and the J gene lost 6 bases, with 9 bases spanning the gap. CDR3 length equals 13 residues. Per the germline V gene, CDR1 is MGHRA and CDR2 is YSYEKL.

This clone was recorded a few times. This chain joins TRBV18 and TRBJ2-2; 7 positions match TRBD2. Unmatched junction bases numbered 17, after V lost 0 bases and J lost 4 bases. Germline V gene data show CDR1 as KGHSH and CDR2 as LQKENI. The CDR3 runs to 20 residues. CDR3: CASSPPKGRKGGPPTGELFF. CDR3 bases: TGTGCCAGCTCACCACCTAAGGGGCGAAAGGGAGGGCCTCCCACCGGGGAGCTGTTTTTT.

The chain uses TRBV5-1 and TRBJ1-6, with a tentative D call TRBD1 (6 bases). V shed 2 bases and J shed 7 bases, with 16 bases lying between them. In germline, CDR1 is SGHRS, CDR2 YFSETQ. This CDR3 has 16 residues. The CDR3 coding sequence is TGCGCCAGCAGCTTACTGGACAGAGGCGTAAATTCACCCCTCCACTTT. It translates to CASSLLDRGVNSPLHF.

V usage is TRBV15 and J usage is TRBJ1-1; 9 bases are a match to TRBD1. Germline V gene data show CDR1 as LNHNV and CDR2 as YYDKDF (reference sequence). There are 13 residues in the CDR3. The ends lost 7 bases at V and 4 bases at J; junction bases unmatched: 4. The CDR3 DNA sequence: TGTGCCACCACGAGGACAGGGGTCACTGAAGCTTTCTTT. This codes for CATTRTGVTEAFF.

The chain joins TRBV6-6 to TRBJ2-1, with TRBD1 identical over 9 bases. Germline V lookup: CDR1 MNHNY, CDR2 SVGAGI (reference sequence). The junction had 8 bases not matched to a gene; V was cut back by 7 bases and J by 7 bases. The CDR3 runs 14 residues. CDR3 nucleotide sequence: TGTGCCAGCACTCCGGGACAGGGTACGAATGAGCAGTTCTTC. Translation gives CASTPGQGTNEQFF.

This chain links TRBV2 with TRBJ2-7; TRBD2 matches at 14 bases. V was pared by 0 bases and J by 6 bases, with 13 bases of the junction left unmatched. The germline V gene encodes CDR1 SNHLY and CDR2 FYNNEI. The CDR3 has 19 amino acids. CDR3 sequence: CASSEAPRLAGGPSSEQYF. The DNA of the CDR3 is TGTGCCAGCAGTGAAGCGCCCAGACTAGCGGGAGGGCCCTCTTCCGAGCAGTACTTC.

This clone was counted between two and nine times. The chain carries TRBV30 and TRBJ1-5; D perhaps matches TRBD1 (6 bases). V dropped 4 bases and J dropped 2 bases, with 15 bases sitting between them. Germline CDR1 reads GTSNPN; CDR2 reads SVGIG (reference sequence). CDR3 length equals 15 residues. The CDR3 DNA sequence: TGTGCCTGGACCTTAGGGGGGGCAGGCAATCAGCCCCAGCATTTT. Its translation is CAWTLGGAGNQPQHF.

The CDR3 loop is CATSLGGKNYEQYF. The CDR3 nucleotides are TGTGCCACCAGCCTGGGGGGTAAAAACTACGAGCAGTACTTC. V usage is TRBV15 and J usage is TRBJ2-7; D may be TRBD2 (6 bases). Germline CDR1 is LNHNV and CDR2 is YYDKDF (reference sequence). V was pared by 5 bases and J by 3 bases, with 14 bases between. The CDR3 contains 14 residues.

The chain carries TRBV29-1 and TRBJ1-3; no clear D gene. Germline values: CDR1 SQVTM, CDR2 ANQGSEA. This CDR3 contains 15 residues. The V gene lost 4 bases and the J gene lost 0 bases, with 13 bases spanning the gap. The CDR3 loop reads CSVVVGLSSGNTIYF. The CDR3 DNA reads TGCAGCGTTGTAGTTGGGCTGAGCTCTGGAAACACCATATATTTT.

V gene TRBV27 combines with J gene TRBJ1-2, with TRBD1 identical over 10 bases. From germline, CDR1 is MNHEY and CDR2 SMNVEV (reference sequence). Trimming at V came to 7 bases and at J to 8 bases, leaving 7 bases not matched to a gene. This CDR3 has 13 residues. In nucleotides, the CDR3 is TGTGCCAGCACCCGACAGGGGGCGCGCGGCTACACCTTC. Amino acid sequence: CASTRQGARGYTF.

J is TRBJ2-1 and V is TRBV10-3, with D possibly TRBD1 on 6 matching bases. This CDR3 is 14 amino acids long. Germline assignment: CDR1 ENHRY and CDR2 SYGVKD. V lost 0 bases and J lost 7, with 10 bases in between. As DNA, the CDR3 is TGTGCCATCAGTGAGTCGACAGGCATGAATGAGCAGTTCTTC. Its translation is CAISESTGMNEQFF.

This clone has just a few counts. The gene calls are TRBV21-1 and TRBJ2-7; the tabulated D call, TRBD2, remains unverified against the DNA. TRBV21-1 is listed as a pseudogene. This CDR3 has 15 amino acids. The CDR3 loop is CASSTVRGFGYEQYF. CDR3 DNA: TGTGCCAGCAGCACCGTCCGGGGGTTTGGGTACGAGCAGTACTTC.

This sequence joins TRBV4-2 and TRBJ2-2, with 9 positions matching TRBD2. V trimming: 0 bases; J trimming: 0 bases; junction bases outside the gene matches: 11. CDR1 is LGHNA and CDR2 is YNFKEQ in the germline V gene. This CDR3 region has 20 residues. The DNA for the CDR3 is TGTGCCAGCAGCCAAGAGGGGATAGCGGGAGTTCTCGCGAACACCGGGGAGCTGTTTTTT. Amino acid sequence: CASSQEGIAGVLANTGELFF.

This chain uses TRBV11-2 with TRBJ2-5, with a weak D call TRBD2 (7 bases). Trimming took 5 bases from V and 2 from J, leaving 15 bases between them. Germline lookup yields CDR1 SGHAT and CDR2 FQNNGV. CDR3 length: 15 residues. This chain's CDR3 is CASSLGGLRQETQYF. CDR3 DNA: TGTGCCAGCAGCCTCGGGGGGCTCAGACAAGAGACCCAGTACTTC.

This clone has just one count. The V and J genes are TRBV9 and TRBJ2-2; 15 positions agree with TRBD2. The length of the CDR3 is 17 residues. Trimming took 2 bases from V and 5 from J; bases not matched to a gene: 4. CDR1 SGDLS and CDR2 YYNGEE come from the germline V gene. The CDR3 here is CASSVGLAGGWTGELFF. The CDR3 bases are TGTGCCAGCAGCGTCGGACTAGCGGGAGGGTGGACCGGGGAGCTGTTTTTT.

V and J are TRBV28 and TRBJ2-5; 8 nucleotides agree with TRBD1. Losses at the gene ends were 3 bases for V and 3 bases for J; bases not matched to a gene: 3. The CDR3 runs 14 residues. Germline-derived CDR1 and CDR2 are MDHEN and SYDVKM. This chain's CDR3 is CASSFLDREETQYF. CDR3 DNA: TGTGCCAGCAGTTTTCTGGACAGGGAAGAGACCCAGTACTTC.

The sample holds a few counts of this clone. The V and J genes are TRBV6-1 and TRBJ1-1; TRBD1 agrees at 8 bases. Germline V gives CDR1 MNHNS, CDR2 SASEGT. This CDR3 contains 15 residues. Trimming cost V 3 bases and J 6 bases; bases outside gene matches: 9. The CDR3: CASSEVSTGVSEAFF. The CDR3 DNA is TGTGCCAGCAGTGAGGTTTCGACAGGGGTATCTGAAGCTTTCTTT.